The 6 T cell receptor beta chains listed next were all sequenced from one sample in a study of blood T cell repertoires in acute mononucleosis. Time point: convalescence about 6 months (5-8 months) after acute presentation (visit 7). Repertoires were generated with immunoSEQ multiplex PCR, while TCRdb's copy carries only in-frame clones and drops some. The data contain 1,500 to 2,000 clones, around 27% of them singletons. The study's findings and limits: Public beta motifs plus an AV5-AJ31 alpha motif appeared to drive GLC-BM selection.

The sample in question was EBV GLC epitope tetramer+ CD8+ T cells sorted from PBMCs, obtained during convalescence from infectious mononucleosis. The subset was: CD8 T cells binding tetramer with EBV BMLF1 280-288 peptide (GLC-BM). Receptors were obtained from a young woman with infectious mononucleosis caused by EBV.

The table lists this clone with many counts. The junction departs from germline at one end; a sequencing error may be responsible. The sample contains more than one DNA sequence encoding this CDR3. This chain joins TRBV29-1 and TRBJ1-2; D is perhaps TRBD1 (6 bases). Germline lookup yields CDR1 SQVTM and CDR2 ANQGSEA. CDR3 length equals 12 residues. The CDR3 loop reads CRVEGVGAGDTF. CDR3 sequence (DNA): TGCCGCGTTGAAGGGGTGGGGGCGGGGGACACCTTC.

In its sample, this clone was seen many times. A much larger clone lies a single base off, so this may be a read error. The same CDR3 can be traced to other DNA sequences in this sample. The CDR3 protein is CSVDGAGAGDTF. The CDR3 region has the DNA TGCAGCGTTGACGGGGCGGGGGCGGGGGACACCTTC. The chain recombines TRBV29-1 with TRBJ1-2, with a possible D match to TRBD1 (6 bases). V dropped 3 bases and J dropped 12 bases, with 17 bases sitting between them. There are 12 residues in the CDR3. Germline CDR1 SQVTM, CDR2 ANQGSEA.

This sequence joins TRBV29-1 and TRBJ1-2; 7 nucleotides match TRBD1. Germline CDR1 reads SQVTM; CDR2 reads ANQGSEA. The CDR3 runs to 14 residues. J was trimmed by 6 bases and V by 2 bases; bases with no gene match: 9. The CDR3 is CSVEFHETGNGYTF. CDR3 in DNA: TGCAGCGTTGAATTTCATGAGACAGGGAATGGCTACACCTTC. Full variable domain (outside the CDR3, taken from reference TRBV29-1 and TRBJ1-2): SAVISQKPSRDICQRGTSLTIQCQVDSQVTMMFWYRQQPGQSLTLIATANQGSEATYESGFVIDKFPISRPNLTFSTLTVSNMSPEDSSIYLCSVEFHETGNGYTFGSGTRLTVV.

As for this clone: One base away lies a much larger clone, so this may be a sequencing read error. V is TRBV5-8 and J is TRBJ2-7, with D tentatively TRBD2 (5 bases). The CDR3 contains 16 residues. CDR1 is SGHTS, CDR2 YDEGEE, per germline. The germline V and J ends were trimmed by 1 base and 4 bases, with 18 bases remaining between them. The CDR3 is CASSLRVGGSGYEQYF. The CDR3 nucleotides are TGTGCCAGCAGCTTGAGGGTAGGAGGCAGTGGTTACGAGCAGTACTTC.

This clone was seen repeatedly, ten times or more. A far larger clone is just one base off, so this is likely a read error. The V gene is TRBV4-3, the J gene TRBJ2-3, with TRBD2 matching over 8 bases. Looked up from germline, CDR1 is LGHNA and CDR2 is YSLEER. The CDR3 extends over 15 amino acids. Trimming at V came to 4 bases and at J to 6 bases, leaving 9 bases not matched to a gene. The CDR3 protein is CASSRTSGSGDTQYF. CDR3 nucleotides: TGCGCCAGCAGCCGGACAAGCGGGAGTGGCGATACGCAGTATTTT.

This clone was recorded a few times. This chain connects TRBV29-1 to TRBJ2-7, with D possibly being TRBD1 or TRBD2 (5 bases each). The CDR3 has 13 residues. Germline V CDR1 and CDR2: SQVTM, ANQGSEA. Between the trimmed V and J ends, which lost 4 bases and 9 bases, there was a span of 19 bases. The DNA for the CDR3 is TGCAGCGTTGCCGGGACCCGCACAGATACGCAGTACTTC. As protein: CSVAGTRTDTQYF.